Below, 9 T cell receptor beta chains from the same sample are listed, as sequenced in a study of T-cell reconstitution after alpha-beta-depleted transplantation in children. Unique molecular identifiers were incorporated during preparation of the TCRbeta library. TCRdb reanalysed the PCR reads using MiXCR and keeps one entry per CDR3 protein. This table has some 590,000 distinct CDR3 sequences, under 12% appearing once. The source was PBMCs from the stem cell graft donor, collected from the stem cell graft. The receptors stem from a human donor who donated a stem cell graft to a child with acute myeloid leukemia.

The sample holds a few counts of this clonotype. The chain uses TRBV6-2 or TRBV6-3 and TRBJ2-1, with 7 bases identical to TRBD2. The CDR3 extends over 16 amino acids. Germline CDR1 and CDR2: MNHEY and SVGEGT. V lost 0 bases to trimming and J lost 7 bases; unmatched junction nucleotides: 9. The CDR3 sequence is CASSYSKWEGLNEQFF. The CDR3 nucleotides read TGTGCCAGCAGTTACTCGAAGTGGGAGGGTCTGAATGAGCAGTTCTTC.

There are a few counts of this clonotype. The chain links TRBV20-1 to TRBJ2-7; D ambiguous. The germline V gene encodes CDR1 DFQATT and CDR2 SNEGSKA (reference sequence). The germline V and J ends were trimmed by 3 bases and 4 bases, with 13 bases remaining between them. The CDR3 covers 13 residues. The chain's CDR3 is CSARPWAVYEQYF. The CDR3, as DNA: TGCAGTGCTAGGCCTTGGGCAGTATACGAGCAGTACTTC.

This clonotype has a count of ten or more. This chain connects TRBV27 to TRBJ2-5; D is perhaps TRBD1 (6 bases). Germline V lookup: CDR1 MNHEY, CDR2 SMNVEV (reference sequence). The CDR3 extends over 12 amino acids. V lost 2 bases and J lost 7, with 8 bases in between. CDR3 bases: TGTGCCAGCAGTTTAGGGGGCGGGACCCAGTACTTC. It specifies CASSLGGGTQYF.

On this clonotype itself: The junction departs from the called germline gene at one end, perhaps through a read error. The chain links TRBV20-1 to TRBJ2-4, with 12 nucleotides matching TRBD2. Per germline, CDR1 DFQATT and CDR2 SNEGSKA (reference sequence). The length of the CDR3 is 13 residues. In DNA form, the CDR3 reads TGCAGTGCTAGAGATCTGACTAGCGGGAGTGCCCCCTTC. Translation: CSARDLTSGSAPF.

In this sample, this clonotype turned up many times. This rearrangement joins TRBV28 to TRBJ1-2; D remains unclear. The CDR3 loop spans 13 amino acids. Between the trimmed V and J ends, which lost 6 bases and 0 bases, there was a span of 8 bases. Germline CDR1 reads MDHEN; CDR2 reads SYDVKM. The DNA for the CDR3 is TGTGCCAGCAGCAGCTATCCTAACTATGGCTACACCTTC. Residues: CASSSYPNYGYTF.

This clonotype appeared a few times. The chain combines TRBV7-3 with TRBJ2-1; tentative D call: TRBD2 (5 bases). Germline V CDR1 and CDR2: SGHTA, FQGTGA. Trimming stripped 3 bases from V and 10 bases from J, with 13 bases between. The CDR3 sequence is 13 residues long. CDR3 in amino acids: CASSFSTSGEQFF. The DNA of the CDR3 is TGTGCCAGCAGCTTCAGTACTAGTGGCGAGCAGTTCTTC.

As regards this clonotype: Given a much more abundant clone one base away, this may be a read error. This CDR3 is missing its conserved last phenylalanine or tryptophan, likely due to a read error. The rearrangement uses TRBV12-3 or TRBV12-4 and TRBJ2-1; D perhaps matches TRBD2 (6 bases). The CDR3 is 15 amino acids. The V gene lost 6 bases and the J gene lost 7 bases, with 19 bases spanning the gap. The CDR3 DNA reads TGTGCCAGCAGGGGAGGACTCCCCAAGTCTAATGAGCAGTTCTCC. This codes for CASRGGLPKSNEQFS.

This clonotype has only a few counts. The chain employs TRBV29-1 and TRBJ2-1; D may be TRBD2 (6 bases). Looked up from germline, CDR1 is SQVTM and CDR2 is ANQGSEA. CDR3 length: 15 residues. V lost 3 bases to trimming and J lost 0 bases, with 12 bases between them. The CDR3 DNA reads as TGCAGCGTTGATGGCGGGACGAGCTCCTACAATGAGCAGTTCTTC. Its translation: CSVDGGTSSYNEQFF.

The chain recombines TRBV19 with TRBJ2-2, with D unclear. V was trimmed by 3 bases and J by 2 bases, leaving 10 bases between them. Germline CDR1 is LNHDA and CDR2 is SQIVND (reference sequence). This CDR3 has 15 residues. The chain's CDR3 is CASSMSNRNTGELFF. DNA of the CDR3: TGTGCCAGTAGTATGAGCAACAGAAACACCGGGGAGCTGTTTTTT.